The next 20 T cell receptor beta chains were all read from a single sample in a study of T cell responses to AZD1222 COVID-19 vaccine. Sequencing was performed with immunoSEQ multiplex PCR; in TCRdb, only in-frame clones are kept and a portion is missing. The sample has about 170,000 clones, 93% seen once. The sequencing here drew on peripheral blood, taken on day 0 of AZD1222 vaccination. These receptor sequences come from an adult in good health.

This clone was picked up one time. This chain uses TRBV19 with TRBJ2-1; 9 bases are shared with TRBD1. This CDR3 spans 15 amino acids. Germline CDR1 and CDR2: LNHDA and SQIVND (reference sequence). The V and J ends lost 4 bases and 15 bases, in that order; junction bases with no gene match: 16. This CDR3 reads CASSSGTGKAEPPFF. The CDR3 DNA reads as TGTGCCAGTAGTAGCGGGACAGGGAAGGCCGAGCCCCCGTTCTTC. Looking up the rest from reference TRBV19 and TRBJ2-1 gives the full variable domain: DGGITQSPKYLFRKEGQNVTLSCEQNLNHDAMYWYRQDPGQGLRLIYYSQIVNDFQKGDIAEGYSVSREKKESFPLTVTSAQKNPTAFYLCASSSGTGKAEPPFFGPGTRLTVL.

The chain couples TRBV6-1 to TRBJ2-2, with D possibly matching TRBD2 (5 bases). V was cut by 2 bases and J by 3 bases, with 10 bases left in between. This CDR3 has 15 residues. Germline V gene sequence: CDR1 MNHNS, CDR2 SASEGT. CDR3 protein: CASSETGYHTGELFF. In nucleotides, the CDR3 is TGTGCCAGCAGTGAAACGGGGTACCACACCGGGGAGCTGTTTTTT.

The V gene is TRBV2, the J gene TRBJ1-5; 8 bases map to TRBD1. Unmatched junction bases numbered 2, after V lost 8 bases and J lost 2 bases. This CDR3 is built from 13 residues. Germline values: CDR1 SNHLY, CDR2 FYNNEI. For the CDR3, the DNA is TGTGCCAGCCAGGGACAGGGCAATCAGCCCCAGCATTTT. Translation: CASQGQGNQPQHF.

The rearrangement joins TRBV2 to TRBJ1-2; TRBD1 matches 7 bases. V was clipped by 4 bases and J by 4 bases; unmatched bases: 6. The germline gives CDR1 SNHLY, CDR2 FYNNEI. The CDR3 is 14 residues long. The chain's CDR3 is CASSVERDSYGYTF. The CDR3 coding sequence is TGTGCCAGCAGTGTGGAGAGGGACAGCTATGGCTACACCTTC.

J is TRBJ1-6 and V is TRBV5-6, with D perhaps TRBD1 (5 bases). Germline V CDR1 and CDR2: SGHDT, YYEEEE. V was shortened by 2 bases and J by 3 bases, with 12 bases between the two germline ends. The CDR3 contains 16 residues. DNA of the CDR3: TGTGCCAGCAGCTTAAGTCAGGGTGGCTATAATTCACCCCTCCACTTT. Amino acids: CASSLSQGGYNSPLHF.

The genes are TRBV5-1 and TRBJ1-2; TRBD1 might be the D (6 bases). The CDR3 extends over 14 amino acids. Trimming shortened V by 7 bases and J by 8 bases, and 21 bases separated the two germline ends. Germline-derived CDR1 and CDR2 are SGHRS and YFSETQ. The CDR3 region has the DNA TGCGCCAGCGCTAGGGCAGGGGACGTTAGAGGCTACACCTTC. This encodes CASARAGDVRGYTF.

The CDR3 sequence: CASSLLGGSLFYEQYF. The CDR3 bases are TGTGCCAGCAGTTTACTCGGGGGGAGCTTATTCTACGAGCAGTACTTC. V is TRBV27 and J is TRBJ2-7, with TRBD2 matching over 7 bases. Germline CDR1 and CDR2: MNHEY and SMNVEV (reference sequence). V lost 2 bases to trimming and J lost 3 bases; unmatched junction nucleotides: 10. The CDR3 consists of 16 residues.

Details on this clone: The junction differs from germline at one of its ends, possibly a read error. The CDR3 DNA is TGTGCCAGCAGTTTGGGAATAGGGACAGGGCTTCAAGAGACCCAGTACTTC. Its translation is CASSLGIGTGLQETQYF. V is TRBV5-6 and J is TRBJ2-5; 9 bases are a match to TRBD1. The germline V gene has CDR1 SGHDT and CDR2 YYEEEE. The CDR3 is 17 residues long. The full variable domain, its missing parts supplied by reference TRBV5-6 and TRBJ2-5, is DAGVTQSPTHLIKTRGQQVTLRCSPKSGHDTVSWYQQALGQGPQFIFQYYEEEERQRGNFPDRFSGHQFPNYSSELNVNALLLGDSALYLCASSLGIGTGLQETQYFGPGTRLLVL.

The chain uses TRBV19 and TRBJ2-1, with 10 bases fitting TRBD2. This CDR3 contains 15 residues. V lost 3 bases and J lost 4; bases outside the gene matches: 3. Germline CDR1 LNHDA, CDR2 SQIVND (reference sequence). CDR3 DNA sequence: TGTGCCAGTAGTATGCCTAGCGGGAGTTACAATGAGCAGTTCTTC. This sequence encodes CASSMPSGSYNEQFF.

The rearrangement uses TRBV19 and TRBJ1-2; 9 positions match TRBD1. After removal of 6 bases from V and 4 bases from J, the junction contained 3 bases not matched to a gene. This CDR3 is 13 amino acids long. Germline assignment: CDR1 LNHDA and CDR2 SQIVND (reference sequence). The CDR3 loop reads CASRNRGLYGYTF. CDR3 bases: TGTGCCAGTAGAAACAGGGGGCTCTATGGCTACACCTTC.

The chain joins TRBV6-5 to TRBJ1-1, with D unclear. V was shortened by 2 bases and J by 7 bases, with 5 bases between the two germline ends. CDR1 MNHEY and CDR2 SVGAGI come from the germline V gene. This CDR3 contains 11 residues. CDR3: CASSYGIEAFF. CDR3 bases: TGTGCCAGCAGTTACGGGATTGAAGCTTTCTTT.

Here the CDR3 reads CASRDRADGYTF. The CDR3 DNA reads as TGTGCCAGTAGAGACAGGGCCGATGGCTACACCTTC. The chain is built from TRBV12-3 or TRBV12-4 and TRBJ1-2; the match to TRBD1 covers 7 bases. This CDR3 is built from 12 residues. J lost 6 bases, V lost 9 bases, and 7 bases had no gene match.

The chain has TRBV9 and TRBJ2-7, with unresolved D. V lost 0 bases and J lost 0, with 7 bases in between. Per germline, CDR1 SGDLS and CDR2 YYNGEE. The CDR3 runs 14 residues. The CDR3 protein is CASSVAQTSYEQYF. In DNA, the CDR3 is TGTGCCAGCAGCGTAGCTCAGACCTCCTACGAGCAGTACTTC.

V gene TRBV11-3 combines with J gene TRBJ2-7, with D possibly matching TRBD2 (5 bases). Between the trimmed V and J ends, which lost 5 bases and 6 bases, there was a span of 14 bases. Germline CDR1 SGHNT, CDR2 YENEEA. The CDR3 spans 13 residues. DNA of the CDR3: TGTGCCAGCAGCCTTCGGGGTGAGAGCGAGCAGTACTTC. Translation: CASSLRGESEQYF.

This clone was counted ten times or more. The CDR3 DNA reads as TGTGCCAGCTCCCCCGACAGCTATGGCTACACCTTC. Amino acid sequence: CASSPDSYGYTF. The chain combines TRBV18 with TRBJ1-2, with D tentatively TRBD1 (5 bases). Germline assignment: CDR1 KGHSH and CDR2 LQKENI. CDR3 size: 12 residues. Trimming took off 6 bases at V and 4 bases at J, with 9 bases between the two ends.

The J gene is TRBJ1-1, the V gene TRBV19; D is unclear. This CDR3 is 16 amino acids long. The V end lost 6 bases, the J end lost 1 base, and 18 bases lay between the germline ends. The V gene's germline CDR1 is LNHDA and CDR2 SQIVND (reference sequence). This CDR3 reads CASRLDANAPNTEAFF. The CDR3 DNA reads as TGTGCCAGTAGACTAGATGCTAATGCGCCGAACACTGAAGCTTTCTTT.

The chain links TRBV11-2 to TRBJ1-3; D is unresolved. The V end lost 1 base, the J end lost 0 bases, and 13 bases lay between the germline ends. Germline V gives CDR1 SGHAT, CDR2 FQNNGV. The CDR3 has 17 residues. This CDR3 is CASSLVWRLSSGNTIYF. The CDR3 DNA is TGTGCCAGCAGCTTAGTGTGGCGGCTGAGCTCTGGAAACACCATATATTTT.

The genes are TRBV25-1 and TRBJ1-2; D gene ambiguous. V gave up 2 bases and J gave up 3 bases, with 19 bases separating them. The germline V gene encodes CDR1 MGHDK and CDR2 SYGVNS. CDR3 length: 17 amino acids. As DNA, the CDR3 is TGTGCCAGCAGTGAAGCCCATCTTATGCCAGGCGACTATGGCTACACCTTC. Amino acids: CASSEAHLMPGDYGYTF.

Details on this clone: The same CDR3 can be traced to other DNA sequences in this sample. The J gene is TRBJ1-3, the V gene TRBV6-5; TRBD1 matches at 8 bases. Germline-derived CDR1 and CDR2 are MNHEY and SVGAGI. Trimming took 0 bases from V and 7 from J; bases not matched to a gene: 5. This CDR3 has 15 residues. In nucleotides, the CDR3 is TGTGCCAGCAGTTACTCCGGAACAGGGGGGAACACCATATATTTT. Its protein is CASSYSGTGGNTIYF.

The chain recombines TRBV9 with TRBJ2-2; 11 nucleotides align to TRBD2. V shed 4 bases and J 3 bases; nucleotides not matched to a gene: 5. The CDR3 totals 16 residues. Germline V gives CDR1 SGDLS, CDR2 YYNGEE. The CDR3 region has the DNA TGTGCCAGCAGCATTAGCGGGGGGGCCGACACCGGGGAGCTGTTTTTT. As protein: CASSISGGADTGELFF. The whole variable domain, filled in from reference TRBV9 and TRBJ2-2, reads DSGVTQTPKHLITATGQRVTLRCSPRSGDLSVYWYQQSLDQGLQFLIQYYNGEERAKGNILERFSAQQFPDLHSELNLSSLELGDSALYFCASSISGGADTGELFFGEGSRLTVL.